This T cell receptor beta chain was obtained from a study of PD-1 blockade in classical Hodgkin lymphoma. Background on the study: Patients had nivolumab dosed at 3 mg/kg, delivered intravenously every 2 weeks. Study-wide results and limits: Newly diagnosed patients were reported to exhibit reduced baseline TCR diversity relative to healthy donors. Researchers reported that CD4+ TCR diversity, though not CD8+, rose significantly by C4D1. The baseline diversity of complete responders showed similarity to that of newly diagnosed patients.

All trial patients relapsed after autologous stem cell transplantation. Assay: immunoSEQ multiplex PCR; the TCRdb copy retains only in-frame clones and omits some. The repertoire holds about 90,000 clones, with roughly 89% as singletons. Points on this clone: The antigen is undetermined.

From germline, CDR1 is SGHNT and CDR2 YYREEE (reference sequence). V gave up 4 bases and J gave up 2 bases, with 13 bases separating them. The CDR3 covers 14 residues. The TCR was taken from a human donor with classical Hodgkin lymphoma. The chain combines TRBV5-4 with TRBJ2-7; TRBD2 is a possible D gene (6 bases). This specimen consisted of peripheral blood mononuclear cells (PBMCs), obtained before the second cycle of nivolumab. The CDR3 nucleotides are TGTGCCAGCAGCACCGGGGACTTACCCTACGAGCAGTACTTC. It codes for CASSTGDLPYEQYF.